The 17 T cell receptor beta chains reported below all come from one sample, sequenced in a study of long-term antiretroviral therapy in people with HIV. Survey level was the resolution at which the v3.0 immunoSEQ assay ran. Produced via immunoSEQ multiplex PCR; TCRdb's table is partial and in-frame only. Of some 31,000 clones detected, roughly 97% appear once; the ten largest clones hold roughly 2.9%. The sample here was unsorted PBMCs, taken 6.9 years after starting antiretroviral therapy. These receptors came from a man aged 25-40 years with HIV.

V and J are TRBV6-5 and TRBJ2-7; 10 bases align to TRBD2. The CDR3 sequence is 14 residues long. CDR1 and CDR2 from the germline V gene are MNHEY and SVGAGI. Trimming removed 6 bases from V and 4 bases from J; junction bases left unmatched: 6. CDR3 region: CASRTSSGRYEQYF. CDR3 sequence (DNA): TGTGCCAGCAGAACCTCTAGCGGGAGATACGAGCAGTACTTC.

The CDR3: CASSSGQGGTDTQYF. In DNA form, the CDR3 reads TGTGCCAGCAGCTCAGGACAGGGTGGTACAGATACGCAGTATTTT. V usage is TRBV7-3 and J usage is TRBJ2-3; TRBD1 matches 8 bases. The CDR3 extends over 15 amino acids. Per germline, CDR1 SGHTA and CDR2 FQGTGA. Trimming at V came to 4 bases and at J to 3 bases, leaving 6 bases not matched to a gene.

This sequence joins TRBV6-5 and TRBJ2-2; tentative D call: TRBD2 (6 bases). The CDR3 contains 15 residues. Trimming left V 6 bases short and J 2 bases short, with 13 bases between. CDR1 and CDR2 from the germline V gene are MNHEY and SVGAGI. In DNA, the CDR3 is TGTGCCAGCAGGGGAACTAGCCCAAACACCGGGGAGCTGTTTTTT. It specifies CASRGTSPNTGELFF.

V and J are TRBV7-9 and TRBJ1-3; the match to TRBD1 covers 10 bases. CDR1 and CDR2 (germline): SEHNR, FQNEAQ (reference sequence). The CDR3 has 16 amino acids. Trimming removed 1 base from V and 0 bases from J; junction bases left unmatched: 0. The CDR3 here is CASSLGTGGSGNTIYF. As DNA, the CDR3 is TGTGCCAGCAGCTTAGGGACAGGGGGCTCTGGAAACACCATATATTTT.

The gene calls are TRBV5-8 and TRBJ2-7; unclear D gene. The V gene lost 2 bases and the J gene lost 4 bases, with 7 bases spanning the gap. The length of the CDR3 is 12 residues. Germline assignment: CDR1 SGHTS and CDR2 YDEGEE. The CDR3 nucleotides are TGTGCCAGCAGCTTACTGGCATACGAGCAGTACTTC. Translation gives CASSLLAYEQYF.

The CDR3 reads CASGSTSYNEQFF. CDR3 bases: TGTGCCAGCGGAAGTACCTCCTACAATGAGCAGTTCTTC. The chain combines TRBV5-6 with TRBJ2-1; D ambiguous. Germline values: CDR1 SGHDT, CDR2 YYEEEE. This CDR3 region has 13 residues. The ends were cut back, 7 bases at V and 0 bases at J, with 8 bases in the middle. Full variable domain (missing parts from reference TRBV5-6 and TRBJ2-1): DAGVTQSPTHLIKTRGQQVTLRCSPKSGHDTVSWYQQALGQGPQFIFQYYEEEERQRGNFPDRFSGHQFPNYSSELNVNALLLGDSALYLCASGSTSYNEQFFGPGTRLTVL.

The chain is built from TRBV7-3 and TRBJ2-5; no clear D. The germline V gene has CDR1 SGHTA and CDR2 FQGTGA. Trimming removed 1 base from V and 5 bases from J, with 5 bases in between. The CDR3 is 12 amino acids. CDR3: CASSLIGETQYF. Here the CDR3 DNA reads TGTGCCAGCAGCTTAATAGGGGAGACCCAGTACTTC. The full variable domain, completed using reference TRBV7-3 and TRBJ2-5, is GAGVSQTPSNKVTEKGKYVELRCDPISGHTALYWYRQSLGQGPEFLIYFQGTGAADDSGLPNDRFFAVRPEGSVSTLKIQRTERGDSAVYLCASSLIGETQYFGPGTRLLVL.

This rearrangement joins TRBV19 to TRBJ1-1; TRBD1 is a possible D gene (5 bases). V was pared by 1 base and J by 4 bases, with 7 bases between. CDR1 and CDR2 (germline): LNHDA, SQIVND (reference sequence). This CDR3 spans 13 amino acids. In DNA form, the CDR3 reads TGTGCCAGTAGTATAGGAGGGGTCACTGAAGCTTTCTTT. It codes for CASSIGGVTEAFF.

The count of this clone is one. This rearrangement joins TRBV27 to TRBJ2-3, with TRBD2 matching 8 bases. Per the germline V gene, CDR1 is MNHEY and CDR2 is SMNVEV (reference sequence). V shed 5 bases and J 0 bases; nucleotides not matched to a gene: 7. The CDR3 loop spans 16 amino acids. Here the CDR3 DNA reads TGTGCCAGCAGTCCTACTGGGACTAGGAGCACAGATACGCAGTATTTT. It translates to CASSPTGTRSTDTQYF.

CDR3 amino acids: CASSRGSGGGLANYGYTF. The CDR3 nucleotides are TGTGCCAGCAGCAGGGGCAGCGGGGGAGGCTTGGCTAACTATGGCTACACCTTC. The chain has TRBV5-4 and TRBJ1-2; D is possibly TRBD1 (5 bases). With 4 bases removed from V and 0 bases from J, the gap between germline ends came to 22 bases. In germline, CDR1 is SGHNT, CDR2 YYREEE (reference sequence). CDR3 length equals 18 residues.

The chain employs TRBV18 and TRBJ1-1, with no clear D. V gave up 5 bases and J gave up 1 base, with 8 bases separating them. The germline V gene encodes CDR1 KGHSH and CDR2 LQKENI. This CDR3 is built from 13 residues. The CDR3 region has the DNA TGTGCCAGCTCAATTGACTCGAACACTGAAGCTTTCTTT. Protein: CASSIDSNTEAFF. Together with reference TRBV18 and TRBJ1-1, the CDR3 gives the full variable domain: NAGVMQNPRHLVRRRGQEARLRCSPMKGHSHVYWYRQLPEEGLKFMVYLQKENIIDESGMPKERFSAEFPKEGPSILRIQQVVRGDSAAYFCASSIDSNTEAFFGQGTRLTVV.

The chain has TRBV19 and TRBJ2-2; D uncertain. The CDR3 is made up of 14 amino acids. From germline, CDR1 is LNHDA and CDR2 SQIVND (reference sequence). Trimming removed 3 bases from V and 4 bases from J, with 9 bases in between. CDR3 coding DNA: TGTGCCAGTAGTATGCGGTCGGGCACCGGGGAGCTGTTTTTT. Translating it yields CASSMRSGTGELFF. The entire variable domain, with the rest obtained from reference TRBV19 and TRBJ2-2, is as follows: DGGITQSPKYLFRKEGQNVTLSCEQNLNHDAMYWYRQDPGQGLRLIYYSQIVNDFQKGDIAEGYSVSREKKESFPLTVTSAQKNPTAFYLCASSMRSGTGELFFGEGSRLTVL.

The V call is TRBV4-1, the J call TRBJ1-4; the D is unclear. Germline V gene sequence: CDR1 MGHRA, CDR2 YSYEKL. The CDR3 is 16 amino acids. V was cut by 4 bases and J by 1 base, with 13 bases left in between. The CDR3 here is CASSPSVGRTNEKLFF. CDR3 nucleotide sequence: TGCGCCAGCAGCCCCTCCGTGGGGAGAACTAATGAAAAACTGTTTTTT.

V gene TRBV5-1 combines with J gene TRBJ2-2; 7 bases align to TRBD1. The CDR3 totals 15 residues. V was pared by 4 bases and J by 6 bases, with 9 bases of the junction left unmatched. CDR1 is SGHRS, CDR2 YFSETQ, per germline. The CDR3 DNA sequence: TGCGCCAGCAGCACAGGAGAGGGGGCGGCCGGGGAGCTGTTTTTT. Protein sequence: CASSTGEGAAGELFF.

This clone was detected only once. CDR3 in amino acids: CASSLRVLGTSTAFF. For the CDR3, the DNA is TGCGCCAGCAGCTTGAGAGTCCTGGGGACATCTACGGCTTTCTTT. The rearrangement links TRBV5-1 to TRBJ1-1; possibly TRBD1 for D (6 bases). This CDR3 region has 15 residues. The germline V gene encodes CDR1 SGHRS and CDR2 YFSETQ. Trimming took off 1 base at V and 11 bases at J, with 21 bases between the two ends.

A single count supports this clone. The gene calls are TRBV6-5 and TRBJ1-5, with D maybe TRBD1 (5 bases). In germline, CDR1 is MNHEY, CDR2 SVGAGI. Trimming removed 0 bases at V and 9 bases at J, with 9 bases between. The CDR3 has 13 residues. The CDR3 sequence is CASSYSGGSPQHF. CDR3 sequence (DNA): TGTGCCAGCAGTTACTCGGGGGGTTCGCCCCAGCATTTT.

DNA of the CDR3: TGTGCCTGGACCCTTAAATCTGGAATCCGAGCCTACGAGCAGTACTTC. Amino acid sequence: CAWTLKSGIRAYEQYF. The chain joins TRBV30 to TRBJ2-7; D not resolved. Per the germline V gene, CDR1 is GTSNPN and CDR2 is SVGIG (reference sequence). The CDR3 has 16 amino acids. Trimming left V 4 bases short and J 2 bases short, with 21 bases between.